The present T cell receptor beta chain was sequenced within a study of T cells in localized non-small cell lung cancer. The data were produced by immunoSEQ multiplex PCR, yet TCRdb's version contains in-frame clones alone and is incomplete. The data hold just under 35,000 clones, with approximately 90% observed a single time. As for this clone: Its antigen is still unknown.

Study-level points and caveats: Clonality peaked in uninvolved adjacent lung rather than tumor. Heterogeneity stays possible, as sequencing covered only one tumor region.

The CDR3 runs 15 residues. With V trimmed by 5 bases and J by 8 bases, 9 bases remained unmatched. The germline V gene has CDR1 MDHEN and CDR2 SYDVKM. This sequence originates from a female donor aged 60 or older with stage II lung adenocarcinoma. Sequencing used peripheral blood mononuclear cells, obtained before any cancer treatment. V gene TRBV28 combines with J gene TRBJ1-6, with 7 nucleotides matching TRBD1. The CDR3 bases are TGTGCCAGCAGTCCAGCGGGACAGAATCATTCACCCCTCCACTTT. It is translated as CASSPAGQNHSPLHF.